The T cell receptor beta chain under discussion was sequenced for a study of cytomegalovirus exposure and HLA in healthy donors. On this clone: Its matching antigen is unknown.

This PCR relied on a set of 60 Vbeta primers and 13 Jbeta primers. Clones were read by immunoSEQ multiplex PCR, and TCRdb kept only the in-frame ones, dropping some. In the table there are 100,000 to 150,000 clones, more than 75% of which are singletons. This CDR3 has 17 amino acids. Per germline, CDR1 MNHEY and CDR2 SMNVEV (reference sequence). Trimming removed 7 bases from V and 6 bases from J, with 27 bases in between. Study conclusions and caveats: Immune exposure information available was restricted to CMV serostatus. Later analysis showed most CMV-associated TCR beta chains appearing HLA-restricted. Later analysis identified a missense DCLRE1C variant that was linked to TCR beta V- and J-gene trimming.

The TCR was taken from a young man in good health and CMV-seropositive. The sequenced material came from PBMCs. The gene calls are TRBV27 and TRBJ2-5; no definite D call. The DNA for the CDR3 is TGTGCCAGCACCGAAAATTTGACACTTGATCCCTCTAAGACCCAGTACTTC. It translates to CASTENLTLDPSKTQYF.